This entry concerns a single T cell receptor beta chain. What it binds is not known. An end of the junction does not agree with germline; a read error may underlie this. Three rounds of nested PCR, following a modified ARM-PCR protocol, produced the TCRbeta library. TCRdb called the multiplex PCR reads again in MiXCR, with one record for every CDR3 protein. The profile shows about 85,000 distinct CDR3 sequences, about three fifths of them singletons. The template was RNA from unsorted bulk tissue. Between August and November 2014, newly diagnosed, chemotherapy-naive lung cancer patients underwent thoracic surgery in China. This specimen comes from a study of tumor and adjacent non-tumor tissue in lung cancer. Study-wide results and caveats: Tumor tissue had significantly higher TCR diversity than normal lung.

The CDR3 length is 19 residues. Germline CDR1 reads SGHAT; CDR2 reads FQNNGV. V is TRBV11-2 and J is TRBJ2-6, with D perhaps TRBD1 or TRBD2 (7 bases each). The sample was lung tumor tissue. The clonotype originates from a man aged 70 or older with non-small cell lung cancer. CDR3 amino acids: CANSSPGGRGGSEASVLTF. The CDR3 DNA reads as TGTGCCAACAGCTCCCCGGGGGGAAGAGGGGGCTCTGAGGCCAGCGTCCTGACTTTC. The full variable domain, rest sourced from reference TRBV11-2 and TRBJ2-6, is EAGVAQSPRYKIIEKRQSVAFWCNPISGHATLYWYQQILGQGPKLLIQFQNNGVVDDSQLPKDRFSAERLKGVDSTLKIQPAKLEDSAVYLCANSSPGGRGGSEASVLTFGAGSRLTVL.